This entry describes one T cell receptor beta chain. Its antigen is not known. Treatment denoted: roughly 10-day PBMC culture with coronavirus spike peptide pools or control peptides (ViraFEST assay). These data originate in a study of vaccination and CD4 T cells after COVID-19. At the level of the study: A median of roughly 97 days (range 35 to 161) separated diagnosis from post-COVID sampling.

At the Johns Hopkins FTIC core, DNA taken from cultured CD4+ T cells was sequenced by way of the Oncomine TCR Beta short-read assay. TCRdb passed the PCR reads through MiXCR, listing each CDR3 protein once. Here the sample spans over 10,000 distinct CDR3 sequences, roughly 60% being singletons. The source of this sequence is a human donor who had recovered from COVID-19. Sequencing was performed on CD4+ T cells from blood, cultured in vitro.

The CDR3: CSARDPGGLETQYF. DNA for the CDR3: TGCAGTGCTAGAGACCCAGGGGGTTTGGAGACCCAGTACTTC. This rearrangement joins TRBV20-1 to TRBJ2-5, with 7 bases aligning to TRBD1. Trimming at V came to 0 bases and at J to 5 bases, leaving 6 bases not matched to a gene. Germline-derived CDR1 and CDR2 are DFQATT and SNEGSKA (reference sequence). This CDR3 has 14 amino acids.